Shown below are 5 T cell receptor beta chains from a single sample sequenced in a study of neurological immune-mediated disorders. Described time point: longitudinal time-point 1 (baseline). Each CDR3 protein is one row after TCRdb ran MiXCR on the 5' RACE reads. The top ten hold roughly 1.6% of the sample, which has approximately 46,000 distinct CDR3 sequences, 9% to 10% seen once. Sequenced sample: PBMCs. Every receptor here comes from a woman aged 40-49 years in good health.

This clonotype was counted ten times or more. CDR3 DNA: TGTGCCAGCAGTTCCGCCCAGGACTATGGCTACACCTTC. Protein product: CASSSAQDYGYTF. The chain is built from TRBV6-6 and TRBJ1-2; no clear D gene. Germline V CDR1 and CDR2: MNHNY, SVGAGI (reference sequence). Trimming pared 4 bases from V and 3 bases from J, leaving 9 bases between. The CDR3 is 13 residues long.

This clonotype was counted ten times or more. The chain carries TRBV4-2 and TRBJ2-3, with 8 nucleotides matching TRBD2. Germline V gives CDR1 LGHNA, CDR2 YNFKEQ. Trimming at V came to 1 base and at J to 6 bases, leaving 9 bases not matched to a gene. The CDR3 is made up of 16 amino acids. CDR3 DNA sequence: TGTGCCAGCAGCCAAGGCCGGGGGGGCCAGGGGGATACGCAGTATTTT. It translates to CASSQGRGGQGDTQYF.

This clonotype was seen many times. The chain is built from TRBV6-5 and TRBJ1-2, with 7 bases identical to TRBD1. This CDR3 contains 15 residues. Germline V gene sequence: CDR1 MNHEY, CDR2 SVGAGI. The trim removed 0 bases at V and 5 bases at J, leaving 6 bases unmatched. CDR3 loop: CASSYSTGDPYGYTF. The DNA for the CDR3 is TGTGCCAGCAGTTACTCCACAGGGGACCCTTATGGCTACACCTTC.

As for this clonotype: An end of the junction differs from the germline gene, which may be a read error. CDR3 region: CANSANNEQFF. CDR3 DNA: TGTGCCAACAGCGCCAACAATGAGCAGTTCTTC. This chain uses TRBV7-2 with TRBJ2-1; D unclear. Germline CDR1 SGHTA, CDR2 FQGNSA. This CDR3 comprises 11 residues.

This clonotype has ten or more counts. The chain combines TRBV6-5 with TRBJ2-7, with a weak D call TRBD2 (7 bases). Trimming took off 2 bases at V and 6 bases at J, with 14 bases between the two ends. This CDR3 contains 14 residues. Germline CDR1 MNHEY, CDR2 SVGAGI. The CDR3 is CASSYGRGGSEQYF. The CDR3 DNA follows: TGTGCCAGCAGTTACGGCAGGGGAGGGAGCGAGCAGTACTTC.